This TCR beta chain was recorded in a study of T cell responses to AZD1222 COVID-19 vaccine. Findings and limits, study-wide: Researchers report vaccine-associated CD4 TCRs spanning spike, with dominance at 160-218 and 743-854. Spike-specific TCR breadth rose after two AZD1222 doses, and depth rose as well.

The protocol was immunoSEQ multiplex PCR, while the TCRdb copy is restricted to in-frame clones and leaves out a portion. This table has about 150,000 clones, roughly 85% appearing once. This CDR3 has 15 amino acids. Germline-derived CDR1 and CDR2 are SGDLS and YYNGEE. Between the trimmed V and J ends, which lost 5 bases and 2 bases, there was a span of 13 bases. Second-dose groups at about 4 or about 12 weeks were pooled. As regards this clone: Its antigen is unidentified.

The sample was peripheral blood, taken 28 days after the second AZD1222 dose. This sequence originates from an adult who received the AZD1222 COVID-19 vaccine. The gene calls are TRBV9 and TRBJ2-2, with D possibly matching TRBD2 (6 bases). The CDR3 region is CASSGGTFNTGELFF. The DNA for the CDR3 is TGTGCCAGCAGTGGGGGGACTTTTAACACCGGGGAGCTGTTTTTT.